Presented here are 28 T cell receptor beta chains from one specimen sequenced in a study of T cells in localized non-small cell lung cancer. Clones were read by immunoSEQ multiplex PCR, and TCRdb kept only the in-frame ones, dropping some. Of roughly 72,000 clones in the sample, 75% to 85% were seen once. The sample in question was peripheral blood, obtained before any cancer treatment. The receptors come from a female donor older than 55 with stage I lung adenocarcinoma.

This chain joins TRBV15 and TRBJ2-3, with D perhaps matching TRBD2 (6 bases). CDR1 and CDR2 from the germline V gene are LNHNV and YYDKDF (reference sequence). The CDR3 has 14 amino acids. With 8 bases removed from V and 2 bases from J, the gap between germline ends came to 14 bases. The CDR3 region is CATAAGLLTDTQYF. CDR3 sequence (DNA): TGTGCCACCGCCGCGGGACTCCTCACAGATACGCAGTATTTT. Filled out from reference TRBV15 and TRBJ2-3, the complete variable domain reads DAMVIQNPRYQVTQFGKPVTLSCSQTLNHNVMYWYQQKSSQAPKLLFHYYDKDFNNEADTPDNFQSRRPNTSFCFLDIRSPGLGDTAMYLCATAAGLLTDTQYFGPGTRLTVL.

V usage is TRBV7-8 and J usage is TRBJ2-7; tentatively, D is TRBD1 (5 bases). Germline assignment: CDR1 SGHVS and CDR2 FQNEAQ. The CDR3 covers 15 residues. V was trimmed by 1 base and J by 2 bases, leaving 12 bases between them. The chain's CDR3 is CASSLGGQTAYEQYF. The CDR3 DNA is TGTGCCAGCAGCTTAGGGGGCCAGACGGCCTACGAGCAGTACTTC. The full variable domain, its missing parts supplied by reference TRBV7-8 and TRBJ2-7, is GAGVSQSPRYKVAKRGQDVALRCDPISGHVSLFWYQQALGQGPEFLTYFQNEAQLDKSGLPSDRFFAERPEGSVSTLKIQRTQQEDSAVYLCASSLGGQTAYEQYFGPGTRLTVT.

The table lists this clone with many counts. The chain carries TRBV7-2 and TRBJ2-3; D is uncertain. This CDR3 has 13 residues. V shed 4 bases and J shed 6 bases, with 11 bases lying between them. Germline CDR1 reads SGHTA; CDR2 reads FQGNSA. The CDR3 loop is CASSSSFVDTQYF. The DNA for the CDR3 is TGTGCCAGCAGCTCGAGTTTCGTGGATACGCAGTATTTT.

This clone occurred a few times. The chain's CDR3 is CASSLYSAGGRFF. In DNA form, the CDR3 reads TGTGCCAGCAGTTTATATTCGGCGGGGGGCAGGTTCTTC. The chain combines TRBV27 with TRBJ2-1; 8 nucleotides line up with TRBD2. CDR3 length equals 13 residues. Germline V gives CDR1 MNHEY, CDR2 SMNVEV (reference sequence). Trimming took 1 base from V and 15 from J; bases not matched to a gene: 8.

The CDR3 is CASSVDNRGRGGYTF. The CDR3 bases are TGTGCCAGCAGCGTAGATAATAGGGGCCGTGGGGGCTACACCTTC. The chain carries TRBV9 and TRBJ1-2; D is possibly TRBD1 (5 bases). V lost 0 bases and J lost 8, with 17 bases in between. The CDR3 spans 15 residues. Germline V gene data show CDR1 as SGDLS and CDR2 as YYNGEE. Using reference TRBV9 and TRBJ1-2 for the parts outside the CDR3, the full variable domain is DSGVTQTPKHLITATGQRVTLRCSPRSGDLSVYWYQQSLDQGLQFLIQYYNGEERAKGNILERFSAQQFPDLHSELNLSSLELGDSALYFCASSVDNRGRGGYTFGSGTRLTVV.

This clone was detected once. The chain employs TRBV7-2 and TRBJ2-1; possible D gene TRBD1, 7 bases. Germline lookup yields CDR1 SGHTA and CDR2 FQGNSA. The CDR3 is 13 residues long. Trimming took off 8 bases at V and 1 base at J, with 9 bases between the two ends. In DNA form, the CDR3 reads TGTGCCAGCGCGGGACAGTCCTACAATGAGCAGTTCTTC. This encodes CASAGQSYNEQFF.

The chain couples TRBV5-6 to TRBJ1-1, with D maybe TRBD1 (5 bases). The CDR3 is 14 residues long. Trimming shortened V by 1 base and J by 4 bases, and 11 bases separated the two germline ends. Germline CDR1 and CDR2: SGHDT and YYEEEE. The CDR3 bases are TGTGCCAGCAGCTTGAGAGGGGTTCGCACTGAAGCTTTCTTT. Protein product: CASSLRGVRTEAFF.

The CDR3 spells CASSIDLSGQGNEQFF. The CDR3 DNA reads as TGTGCCAGTAGTATAGATCTATCGGGGCAGGGGAATGAGCAGTTCTTC. The V call is TRBV19, the J call TRBJ2-1; the D gene is possibly TRBD1 (6 bases). CDR1 LNHDA and CDR2 SQIVND come from the germline V gene (reference sequence). The CDR3 extends over 16 amino acids. Trimming took 0 bases from V and 7 from J, leaving 16 bases between them.

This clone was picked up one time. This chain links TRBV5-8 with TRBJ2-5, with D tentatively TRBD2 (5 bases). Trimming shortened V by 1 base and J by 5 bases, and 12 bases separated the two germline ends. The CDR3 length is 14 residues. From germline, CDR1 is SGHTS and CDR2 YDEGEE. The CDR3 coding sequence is TGTGCCAGCAGCTTGCAATCGGGATTGGAGACCCAGTACTTC. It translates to CASSLQSGLETQYF.

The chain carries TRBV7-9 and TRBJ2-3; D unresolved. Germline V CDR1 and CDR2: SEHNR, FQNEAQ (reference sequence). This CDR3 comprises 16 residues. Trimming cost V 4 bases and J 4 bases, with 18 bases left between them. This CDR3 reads CASSSLSDGGADTQYF. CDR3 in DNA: TGTGCCAGCAGCTCCCTCTCCGATGGCGGCGCAGATACGCAGTATTTT.

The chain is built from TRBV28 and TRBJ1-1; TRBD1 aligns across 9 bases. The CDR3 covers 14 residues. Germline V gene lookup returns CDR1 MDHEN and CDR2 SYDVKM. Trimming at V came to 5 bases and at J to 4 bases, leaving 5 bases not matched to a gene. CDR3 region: CASSLGTGTTEAFF. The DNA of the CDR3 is TGTGCCAGCAGTCTGGGGACAGGGACCACTGAAGCTTTCTTT. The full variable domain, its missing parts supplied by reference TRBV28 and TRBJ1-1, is DVKVTQSSRYLVKRTGEKVFLECVQDMDHENMFWYRQDPGLGLRLIYFSYDVKMKEKGDIPEGYSVSREKKERFSLILESASTNQTSMYLCASSLGTGTTEAFFGQGTRLTVV.

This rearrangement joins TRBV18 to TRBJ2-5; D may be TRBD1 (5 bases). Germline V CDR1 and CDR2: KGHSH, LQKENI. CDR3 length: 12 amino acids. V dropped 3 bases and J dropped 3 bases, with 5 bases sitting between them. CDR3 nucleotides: TGTGCCAGCTCACCGACAGAAGAGACCCAGTACTTC. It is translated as CASSPTEETQYF.

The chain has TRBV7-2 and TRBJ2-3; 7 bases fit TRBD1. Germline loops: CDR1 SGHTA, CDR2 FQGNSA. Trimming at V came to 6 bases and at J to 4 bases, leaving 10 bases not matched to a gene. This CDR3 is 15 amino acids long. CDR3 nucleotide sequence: TGTGCCAGCAGTTCCGACAGGGTGGGCGCAGATACGCAGTATTTT. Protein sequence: CASSSDRVGADTQYF. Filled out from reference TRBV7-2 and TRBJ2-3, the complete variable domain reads GAGVSQSPSNKVTEKGKDVELRCDPISGHTALYWYRQSLGQGLEFLIYFQGNSAPDKSGLPSDRFSAERTGGSVSTLTIQRTQQEDSAVYLCASSSDRVGADTQYFGPGTRLTVL.

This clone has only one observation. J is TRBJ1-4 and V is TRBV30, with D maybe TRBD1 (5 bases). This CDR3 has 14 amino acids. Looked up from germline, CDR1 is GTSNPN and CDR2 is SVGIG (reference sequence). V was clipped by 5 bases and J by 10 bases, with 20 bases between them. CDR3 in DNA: TGTGCCTGGGCAACAAGGGGCGGGTCGTTAAAACTGTTTTTT. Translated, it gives CAWATRGGSLKLFF. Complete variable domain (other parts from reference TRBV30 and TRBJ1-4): SQTIHQWPATLVQPVGSPLSLECTVEGTSNPNLYWYRQAAGRGLQLLFYSVGIGQISSEVPQNLSASRPQDRQFILSSKKLLLSDSGFYLCAWATRGGSLKLFFGSGTQLSVL.

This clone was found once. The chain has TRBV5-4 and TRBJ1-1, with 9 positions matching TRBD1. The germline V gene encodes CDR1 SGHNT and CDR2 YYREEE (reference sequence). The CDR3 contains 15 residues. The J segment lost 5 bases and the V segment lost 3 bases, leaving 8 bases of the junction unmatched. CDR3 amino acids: CASSSGTGRKTEAFF. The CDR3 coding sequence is TGTGCCAGCAGCTCCGGGACAGGGAGGAAAACTGAAGCTTTCTTT. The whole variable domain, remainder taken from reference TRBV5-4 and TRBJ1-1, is ETGVTQSPTHLIKTRGQQVTLRCSSQSGHNTVSWYQQALGQGPQFIFQYYREEENGRGNFPPRFSGLQFPNYSSELNVNALELDDSALYLCASSSGTGRKTEAFFGQGTRLTVV.

The CDR3 DNA reads as TGTGCCAGTAGTACCACGATGAACACTGAAGCTTTCTTT. Translation: CASSTTMNTEAFF. The chain links TRBV19 to TRBJ1-1; no definite D call. Germline CDR1 is LNHDA and CDR2 is SQIVND (reference sequence). This CDR3 region has 13 residues. Trimming pared 4 bases from V and 0 bases from J, leaving 6 bases between.

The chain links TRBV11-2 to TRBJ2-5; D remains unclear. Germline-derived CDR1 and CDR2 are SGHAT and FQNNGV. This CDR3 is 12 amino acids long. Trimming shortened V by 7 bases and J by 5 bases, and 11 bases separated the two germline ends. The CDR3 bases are TGTGCCAGCAATCCGGACGGGGAGACCCAGTACTTC. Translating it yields CASNPDGETQYF.

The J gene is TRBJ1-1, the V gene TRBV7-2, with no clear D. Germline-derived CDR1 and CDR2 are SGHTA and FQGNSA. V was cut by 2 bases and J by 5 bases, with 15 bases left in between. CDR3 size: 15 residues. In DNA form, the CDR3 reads TGTGCCAGCAGCTTAAGGGCCAGTACCCAAACTGAAGCTTTCTTT. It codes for CASSLRASTQTEAFF.

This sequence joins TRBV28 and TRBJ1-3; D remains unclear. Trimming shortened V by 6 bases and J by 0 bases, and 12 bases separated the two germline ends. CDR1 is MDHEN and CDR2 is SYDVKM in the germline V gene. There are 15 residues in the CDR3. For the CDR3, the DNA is TGTGCCAGCAGCCCTTCGCCCGTCTCTGGAAACACCATATATTTT. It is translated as CASSPSPVSGNTIYF.

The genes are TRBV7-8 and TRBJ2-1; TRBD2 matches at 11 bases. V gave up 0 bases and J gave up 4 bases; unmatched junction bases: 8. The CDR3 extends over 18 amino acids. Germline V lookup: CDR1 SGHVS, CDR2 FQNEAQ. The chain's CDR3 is CASSLALVLAGAYNEQFF. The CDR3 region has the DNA TGTGCCAGCAGCTTAGCTCTCGTACTAGCGGGAGCTTACAATGAGCAGTTCTTC.

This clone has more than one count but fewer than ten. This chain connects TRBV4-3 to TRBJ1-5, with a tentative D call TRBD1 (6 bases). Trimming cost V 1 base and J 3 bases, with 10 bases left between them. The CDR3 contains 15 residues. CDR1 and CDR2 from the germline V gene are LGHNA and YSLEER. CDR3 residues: CASSQVWGPNQPQHF. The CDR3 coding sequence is TGCGCCAGCAGCCAAGTCTGGGGGCCCAATCAGCCCCAGCATTTT.

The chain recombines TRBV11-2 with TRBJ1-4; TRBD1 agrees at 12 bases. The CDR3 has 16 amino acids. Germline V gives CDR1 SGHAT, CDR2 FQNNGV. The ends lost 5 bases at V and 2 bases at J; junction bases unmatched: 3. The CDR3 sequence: CASSLGTGGTNEKLFF. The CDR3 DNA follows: TGTGCCAGCAGCCTCGGGACAGGGGGCACTAATGAAAAACTGTTTTTT. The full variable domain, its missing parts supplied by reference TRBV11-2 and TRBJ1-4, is EAGVAQSPRYKIIEKRQSVAFWCNPISGHATLYWYQQILGQGPKLLIQFQNNGVVDDSQLPKDRFSAERLKGVDSTLKIQPAKLEDSAVYLCASSLGTGGTNEKLFFGSGTQLSVL.

The CDR3, as DNA: TGTGCCAGCAGTTTCTCCGCAAGGCCATTTTCAGAAGCTTTCTTT. As protein: CASSFSARPFSEAFF. V gene TRBV6-5 combines with J gene TRBJ1-1, with D unresolved. Germline V gene lookup returns CDR1 MNHEY and CDR2 SVGAGI. The CDR3 has 15 amino acids. The V gene lost 4 bases and the J gene lost 8 bases, with 20 bases spanning the gap.

The CDR3: CASSRVLGQPQHF. The CDR3 region has the DNA TGTGCCAGCAGTAGGGTGTTGGGTCAGCCCCAGCATTTT. The V and J genes are TRBV7-8 and TRBJ1-5; D is unclear. Germline-derived CDR1 and CDR2 are SGHVS and FQNEAQ. CDR3 length: 13 amino acids. With 6 bases removed from V and 6 bases from J, the gap between germline ends came to 12 bases.

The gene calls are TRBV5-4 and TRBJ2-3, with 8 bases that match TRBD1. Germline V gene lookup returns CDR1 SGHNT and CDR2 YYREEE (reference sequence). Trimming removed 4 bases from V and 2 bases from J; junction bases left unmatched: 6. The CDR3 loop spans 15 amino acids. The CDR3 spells CASSIGQGLTDTQYF. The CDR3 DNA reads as TGTGCCAGCAGCATAGGACAGGGACTCACAGATACGCAGTATTTT.

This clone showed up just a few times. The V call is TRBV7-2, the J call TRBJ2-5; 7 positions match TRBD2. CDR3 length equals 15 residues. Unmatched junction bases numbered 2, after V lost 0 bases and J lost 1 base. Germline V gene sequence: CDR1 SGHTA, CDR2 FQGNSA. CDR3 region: CASSLAGGSQETQYF. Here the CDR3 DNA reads TGTGCCAGCAGCTTAGCGGGAGGGTCCCAAGAGACCCAGTACTTC.

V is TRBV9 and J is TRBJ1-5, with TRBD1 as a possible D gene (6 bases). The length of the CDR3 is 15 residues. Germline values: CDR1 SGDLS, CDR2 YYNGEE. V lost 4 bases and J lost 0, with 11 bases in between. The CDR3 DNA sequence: TGTGCCAGCAGCCAGGGGTCCGATAGCAATCAGCCCCAGCATTTT. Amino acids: CASSQGSDSNQPQHF. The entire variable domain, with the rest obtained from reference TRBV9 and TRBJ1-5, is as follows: DSGVTQTPKHLITATGQRVTLRCSPRSGDLSVYWYQQSLDQGLQFLIQYYNGEERAKGNILERFSAQQFPDLHSELNLSSLELGDSALYFCASSQGSDSNQPQHFGDGTRLSIL.

CDR3 nucleotides: TGCGCCAGCAGCTTGGCGGGACAGGTAACCGGGGAGCTGTTTTTT. Protein product: CASSLAGQVTGELFF. This rearrangement joins TRBV5-1 to TRBJ2-2, with 8 bases lining up with TRBD1. The CDR3 length is 15 residues. The germline CDR1 and CDR2 sequences are SGHRS and YFSETQ. Trimming cost V 0 bases and J 5 bases; bases outside gene matches: 3. Full variable domain (rest looked up from reference TRBV5-1 and TRBJ2-2): KAGVTQTPRYLIKTRGQQVTLSCSPISGHRSVSWYQQTPGQGLQFLFEYFSETQRNKGNFPGRFSGRQFSNSRSEMNVSTLELGDSALYLCASSLAGQVTGELFFGEGSRLTVL.